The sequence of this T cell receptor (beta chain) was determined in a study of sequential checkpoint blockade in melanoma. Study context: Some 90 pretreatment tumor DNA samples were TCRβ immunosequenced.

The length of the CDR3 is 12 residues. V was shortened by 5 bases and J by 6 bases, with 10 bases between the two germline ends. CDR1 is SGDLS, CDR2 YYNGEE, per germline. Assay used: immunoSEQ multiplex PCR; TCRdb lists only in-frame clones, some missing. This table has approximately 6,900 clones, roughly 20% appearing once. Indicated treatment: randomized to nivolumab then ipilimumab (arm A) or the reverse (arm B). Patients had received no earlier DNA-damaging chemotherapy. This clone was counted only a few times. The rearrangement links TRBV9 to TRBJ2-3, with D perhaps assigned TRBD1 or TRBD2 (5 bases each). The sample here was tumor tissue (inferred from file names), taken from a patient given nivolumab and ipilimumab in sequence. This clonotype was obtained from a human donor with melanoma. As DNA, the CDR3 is TGTGCCAGCAGTGCAGAGGGGGATACGCAGTATTTT. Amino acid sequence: CASSAEGDTQYF.